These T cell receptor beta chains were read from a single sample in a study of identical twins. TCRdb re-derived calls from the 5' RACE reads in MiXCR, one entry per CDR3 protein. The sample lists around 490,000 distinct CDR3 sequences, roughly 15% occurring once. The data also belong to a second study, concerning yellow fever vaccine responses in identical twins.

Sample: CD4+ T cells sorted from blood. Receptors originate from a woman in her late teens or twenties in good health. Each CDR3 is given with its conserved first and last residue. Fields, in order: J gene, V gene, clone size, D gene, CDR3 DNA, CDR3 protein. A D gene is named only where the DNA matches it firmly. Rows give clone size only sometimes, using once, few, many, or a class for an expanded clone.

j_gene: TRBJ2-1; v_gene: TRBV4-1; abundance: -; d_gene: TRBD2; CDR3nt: TGCGCCAGCAGCCAAGCGGGGGGGCGCGGTGAGCAGTTCTTC; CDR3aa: CASSQAGGRGEQFF
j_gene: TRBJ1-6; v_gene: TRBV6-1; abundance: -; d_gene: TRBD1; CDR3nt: TGTGCCAGCCGCGGGCAGGGGGCGTATTCACCCCTCCACTTT; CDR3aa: CASRGQGAYSPLHF
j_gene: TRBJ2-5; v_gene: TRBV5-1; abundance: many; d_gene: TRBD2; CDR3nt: TGCGCCAGCAGCCCTACCTGGACTAGCGCTCAAGAGACCCAGTACTTC; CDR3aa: CASSPTWTSAQETQYF
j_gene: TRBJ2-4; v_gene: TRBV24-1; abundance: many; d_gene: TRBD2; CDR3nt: TGTGCCACCAGTGATCCGGAGCGGGGGGGCGGAGCCAAAAACATTCAGTACTTC; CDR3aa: CATSDPERGGGAKNIQYF
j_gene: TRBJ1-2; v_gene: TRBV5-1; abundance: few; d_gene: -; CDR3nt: TGCGCCAGCAGTGGGGCTGGCTACACCTTC; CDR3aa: CASSGAGYTF
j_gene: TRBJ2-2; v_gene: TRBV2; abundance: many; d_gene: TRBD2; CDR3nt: TGTGCCAGCACCAGGACTAGCGGCACCGGGGAGCTGTTTTTT; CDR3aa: CASTRTSGTGELFF
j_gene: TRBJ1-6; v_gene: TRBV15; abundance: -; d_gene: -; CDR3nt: TGTGCCACCAGCAGAGCTGGATTTGGATCACCCCTCCACTTT; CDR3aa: CATSRAGFGSPLHF
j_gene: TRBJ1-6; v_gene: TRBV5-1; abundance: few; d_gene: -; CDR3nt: TGCGCCAGCAGCACAGCGACTGGGAATTCACCCCTCCACTTT; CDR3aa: CASSTATGNSPLHF
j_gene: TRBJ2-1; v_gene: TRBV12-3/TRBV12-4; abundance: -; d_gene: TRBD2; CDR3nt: TGTGCCAGCCGGGGGGTGGCGGGAGGTCAAAGCTCCTACAATGAGCAGTTCTTC; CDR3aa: CASRGVAGGQSSYNEQFF
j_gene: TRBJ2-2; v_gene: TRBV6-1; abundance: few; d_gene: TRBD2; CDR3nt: TGTGCCAGCACGACCGGGACTAATATCGGGGAGCTGTTTTTT; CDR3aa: CASTTGTNIGELFF
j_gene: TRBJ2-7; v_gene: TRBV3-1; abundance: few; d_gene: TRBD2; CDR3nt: TGTGCCAGCAGCCAAGCAATTACGACTAGCGCAAACTCCTACGAGCAGTACTTC; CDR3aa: CASSQAITTSANSYEQYF
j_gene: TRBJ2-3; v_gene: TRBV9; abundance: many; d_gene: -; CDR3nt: TGTGCCAGCAGTGTTGGGAGCACAGATACGCAGTATTTT; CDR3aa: CASSVGSTDTQYF
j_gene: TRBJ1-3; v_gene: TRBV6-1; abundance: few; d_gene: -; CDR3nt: TGTGCCAGCAGCCAGAGACGTCCCTCTGGAAACACCATATATTTT; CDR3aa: CASSQRRPSGNTIYF
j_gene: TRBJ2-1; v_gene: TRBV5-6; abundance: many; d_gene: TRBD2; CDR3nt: TGTGCCAGCAGCTTGTTAGCGGGAGCTTACAATGAGCAGTTCTTC; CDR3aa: CASSLLAGAYNEQFF
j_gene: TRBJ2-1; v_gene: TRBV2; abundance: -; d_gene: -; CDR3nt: TGTGCCAGTCTGTGGGGGGTATCCTACAATGAGCAGTTCTTC; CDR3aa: CASLWGVSYNEQFF
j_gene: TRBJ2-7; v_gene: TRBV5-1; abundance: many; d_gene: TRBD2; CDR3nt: TGCGCCAGCCGGTATGGACTAGCGACGACCTACGAGCAGTACTTC; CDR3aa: CASRYGLATTYEQYF
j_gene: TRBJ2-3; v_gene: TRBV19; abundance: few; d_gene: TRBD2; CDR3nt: TGTGCCAGTAGTCCCCTAGCGGGGGGGGCCACAGATACGCAGTATTTT; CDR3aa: CASSPLAGGATDTQYF
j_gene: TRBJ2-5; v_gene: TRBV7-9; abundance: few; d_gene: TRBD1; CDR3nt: TGTGCCAGCAGCCCCCGACAGGGGGTCCAAGAGACCCAGTACTTC; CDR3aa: CASSPRQGVQETQYF
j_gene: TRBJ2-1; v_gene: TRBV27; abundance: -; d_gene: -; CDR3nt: TGTGCCAGCAGTTTGGGAGGGGGCGGGATGGTCCCAAGGCAGTTCTTC; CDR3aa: CASSLGGGGMVPRQFF
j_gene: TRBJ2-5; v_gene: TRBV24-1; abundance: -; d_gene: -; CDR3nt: TGTGCCACCAGCGCGGGATGGGAGACCCAGTACTTC; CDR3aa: CATSAGWETQYF
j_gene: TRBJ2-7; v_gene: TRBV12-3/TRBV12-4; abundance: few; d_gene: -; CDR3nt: TGTGCCAGCAGTTTAGGTCTGCACGAGCAGTACTTC; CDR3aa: CASSLGLHEQYF
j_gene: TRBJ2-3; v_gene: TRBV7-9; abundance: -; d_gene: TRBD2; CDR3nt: TGTGCCAGCAGCTTAGCCGGGAGGGGTGGCACAGATACGCAGTATTTT; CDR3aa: CASSLAGRGGTDTQYF
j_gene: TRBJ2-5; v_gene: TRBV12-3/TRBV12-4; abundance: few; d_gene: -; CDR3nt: TGTGCCAGCAGTCCACCGGGATTGGAGAACCAAGAGACCCAGTACTTC; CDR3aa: CASSPPGLENQETQYF
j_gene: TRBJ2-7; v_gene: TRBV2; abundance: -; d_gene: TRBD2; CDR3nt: TGTGCCAGCAGTGAAGGGGCGGGAGGGCCCTACGAGCAGTACTTC; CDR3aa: CASSEGAGGPYEQYF
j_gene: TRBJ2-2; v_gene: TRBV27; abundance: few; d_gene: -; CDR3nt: TGTGCCAGCAGGGCTCTACAGGTTAACACCGGGGAGCTGTTTTTT; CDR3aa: CASRALQVNTGELFF
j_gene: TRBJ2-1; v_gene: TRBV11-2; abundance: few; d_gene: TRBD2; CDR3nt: TGTGCCAGCAGCATGCGGGAGATTAGCGATGAGCAGTTCTTC; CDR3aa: CASSMREISDEQFF
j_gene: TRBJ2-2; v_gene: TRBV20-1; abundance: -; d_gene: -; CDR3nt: TGCAGTGCAAACAAGAACACCGGGGAGCTGTTTTTT; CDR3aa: CSANKNTGELFF